This T cell receptor (beta chain) was sequenced during a study of T cells in Graves' hyperthyroidism and ophthalmopathy. Broader study findings: Through a model of 13 V-J features, ophthalmopathy was separated from stable hyperthyroidism. Progression to ophthalmopathy was predicted a median of about 6.6 months early.

Germline CDR1 SGHRS, CDR2 YFSETQ. The CDR3 has 13 amino acids. On this clonotype: Its antigen is as yet unknown. Its ends do not fully match the called genes, so a read error is possible.

What was amplified from RNA transcripts were TCR beta CDR3 regions. HTBI primers were employed in a first-round RT-PCR of the TCR CDR3. TCRdb reprocessed the multiplex PCR reads via MiXCR and lists one record per CDR3 protein. This table has 600,000 to 700,000 distinct CDR3 sequences, about 45% appearing once. The receptor comes from an adult man with Graves' disease, either hyperthyroidism or ophthalmopathy (not recorded which). The chain recombines TRBV5-1 with TRBJ1-1; D uncertain. Sequenced: peripheral blood or thyroid tissue (not recorded which). The CDR3 nucleotides are TGTGCCACCTCGCCCGGAAGGAACACTGAAGCTTTCTTT. This translates into CATSPGRNTEAFF.